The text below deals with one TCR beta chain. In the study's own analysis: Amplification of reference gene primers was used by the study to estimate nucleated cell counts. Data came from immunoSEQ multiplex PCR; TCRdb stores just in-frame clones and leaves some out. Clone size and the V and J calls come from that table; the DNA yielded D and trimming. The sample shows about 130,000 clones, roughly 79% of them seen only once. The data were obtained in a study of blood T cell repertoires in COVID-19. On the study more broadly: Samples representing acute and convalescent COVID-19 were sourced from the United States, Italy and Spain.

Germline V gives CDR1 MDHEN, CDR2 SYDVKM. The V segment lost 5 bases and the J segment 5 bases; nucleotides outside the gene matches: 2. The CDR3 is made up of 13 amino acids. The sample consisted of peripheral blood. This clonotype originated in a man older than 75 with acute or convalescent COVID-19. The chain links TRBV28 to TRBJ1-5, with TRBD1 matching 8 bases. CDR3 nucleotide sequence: TGTGCCAGCAGTCTGGACAGGGATCAGCCCCAGCATTTT. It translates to CASSLDRDQPQHF.